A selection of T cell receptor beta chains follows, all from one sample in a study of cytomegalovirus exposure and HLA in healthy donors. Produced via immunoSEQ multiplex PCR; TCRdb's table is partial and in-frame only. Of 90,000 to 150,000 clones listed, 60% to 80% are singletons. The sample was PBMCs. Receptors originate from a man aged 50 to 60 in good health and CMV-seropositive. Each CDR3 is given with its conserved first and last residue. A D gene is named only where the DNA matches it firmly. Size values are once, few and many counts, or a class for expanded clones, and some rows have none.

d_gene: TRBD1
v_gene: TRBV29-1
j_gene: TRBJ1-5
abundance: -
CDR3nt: TGCAGCCCGATTGGGACAGAAATCAATCAGCCCCAGCATTTT
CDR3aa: CSPIGTEINQPQHF

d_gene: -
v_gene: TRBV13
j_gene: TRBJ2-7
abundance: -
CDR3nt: TGTGCCAGCAGCTTAGGGACAGCATCCTACGAGCAGTACTTC
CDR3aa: CASSLGTASYEQYF

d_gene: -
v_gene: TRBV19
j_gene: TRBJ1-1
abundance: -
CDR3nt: TGTGCCAGTAGTATAGCCTCAGGTACCACTGAAGCTTTCTTT
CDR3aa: CASSIASGTTEAFF

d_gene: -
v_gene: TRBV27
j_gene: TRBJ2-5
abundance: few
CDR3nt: TGTGCCAGCAGTATGCTTGGGGCCCGAGAGACCCAGTACTTC
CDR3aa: CASSMLGARETQYF

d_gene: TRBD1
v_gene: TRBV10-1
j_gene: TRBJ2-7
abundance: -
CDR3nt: TGCGCCAGCAGTGAGCCGGGGACAGGGTACGAGCAGTACTTC
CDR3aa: CASSEPGTGYEQYF

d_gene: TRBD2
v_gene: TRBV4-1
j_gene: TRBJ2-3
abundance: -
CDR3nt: TGCGCCAGCAGCCCGGGGGACTACCGCGCTTCCGATACGCAGTATTTT
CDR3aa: CASSPGDYRASDTQYF

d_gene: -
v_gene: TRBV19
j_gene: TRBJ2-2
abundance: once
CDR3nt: TGTGCCAGTAGGACTAACACGAACACCGGGGAGCTGTTTTTT
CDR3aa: CASRTNTNTGELFF

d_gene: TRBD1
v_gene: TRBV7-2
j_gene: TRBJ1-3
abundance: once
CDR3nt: TGTGCCAGCAGTCTAATCCAGGGGGCCGTTGGAAACACCATATATTTT
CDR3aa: CASSLIQGAVGNTIYF

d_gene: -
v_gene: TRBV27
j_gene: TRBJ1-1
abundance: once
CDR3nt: TGTGCCAGCAGTTCCAGACCGGGAATGAACACTGAAGCTTTCTTT
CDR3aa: CASSSRPGMNTEAFF

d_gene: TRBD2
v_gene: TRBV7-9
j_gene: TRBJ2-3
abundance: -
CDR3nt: TGTGCCAGCAGCCCTGAACGACTAGCGGGAGGCACAGATACGCAGTATTTT
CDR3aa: CASSPERLAGGTDTQYF

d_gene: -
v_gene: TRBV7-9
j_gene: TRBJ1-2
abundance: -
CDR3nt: TGTGCCAGCAGCTACGGACCGACAGGCAGCAACTATGGCTACACCTTC
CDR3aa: CASSYGPTGSNYGYTF

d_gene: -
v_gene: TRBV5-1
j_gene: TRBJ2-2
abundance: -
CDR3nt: TGCGCCAGCAGCCCAAATGCCGGGACAAAGAACACCGGGGAGCTGTTTTTT
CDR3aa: CASSPNAGTKNTGELFF